These T cell receptor beta chains were read from a single sample in a study of blood T cell repertoires in COVID-19. Method: immunoSEQ multiplex PCR; TCRdb's copy keeps in-frame clones and lacks some. The data contain hundreds of thousands of clones, approximately 89% of them singletons. The specimen was peripheral blood. These receptors were collected from a woman between 25 and 40 years old with COVID-19, enrolled during active disease. Both conserved end residues are part of each CDR3. A D gene is named only where the DNA matches it firmly. Only some rows state a clone size, as once, few, many or a class for expanded clones.

D: -; J: TRBJ2-5; length: 11; size: few; V: TRBV5-6; CDR3: CASKGGETQYF; DNA: TGTGCCAGCAAAGGGGGAGAGACCCAGTACTTC
D: TRBD1; J: TRBJ1-4; length: 15; size: -; V: TRBV5-1; CDR3: CASSETGAPNEKLFF; DNA: TGCGCCAGCAGCGAAACAGGGGCGCCTAATGAAAAACTGTTTTTT
D: TRBD2; J: TRBJ2-7; length: 14; size: -; V: TRBV5-1; CDR3: CASGRGQSSYEQYF; DNA: TGCGCCAGCGGGAGGGGCCAGAGCTCCTACGAGCAGTACTTC
D: TRBD1; J: TRBJ1-1; length: 15; size: -; V: TRBV28; CDR3: CASSSTGDRFTEAFF; DNA: TGTGCCAGCAGTTCGACAGGGGATCGGTTCACTGAAGCTTTCTTT
D: TRBD2; J: TRBJ2-1; length: 17; size: -; V: TRBV5-1; CDR3: CASSFRNRAGGPNEQFF; DNA: TGCGCCAGCAGCTTCAGAAACCGAGCGGGGGGGCCGAATGAGCAGTTCTTC
D: TRBD1; J: TRBJ1-1; length: 15; size: -; V: TRBV7-6; CDR3: CASSSNQGAGTEAFF; DNA: TGTGCCAGCAGCTCCAACCAGGGGGCGGGCACTGAAGCTTTCTTT
D: TRBD1; J: TRBJ1-4; length: 15; size: -; V: TRBV19; CDR3: CASSAGTGDNEKLFF; DNA: TGTGCCAGTAGTGCCGGGACAGGGGATAATGAAAAACTGTTTTTT
D: -; J: TRBJ1-2; length: 15; size: -; V: TRBV6-5; CDR3: CASSYSGSANYGYTF; DNA: TGTGCCAGCAGTTACTCCGGCAGCGCTAACTATGGCTACACCTTC
D: TRBD1; J: TRBJ1-4; length: 15; size: -; V: TRBV9; CDR3: CASSATGATNEKLFF; DNA: TGTGCCAGCAGCGCAACAGGGGCAACTAATGAAAAACTGTTTTTT
D: -; J: TRBJ2-5; length: 11; size: -; V: TRBV14; CDR3: CASSFAETQYF; DNA: TGTGCCAGCAGCTTCGCGGAGACCCAGTACTTC
D: TRBD1; J: TRBJ1-6; length: 17; size: -; V: TRBV28; CDR3: CASSLTGMRIYNSPLHF; DNA: TGTGCCAGCAGTTTGACAGGGATGCGCATTTATAATTCACCCCTCCACTTT
D: -; J: TRBJ1-2; length: 16; size: -; V: TRBV19; CDR3: CASSGHNRAGNYGYTF; DNA: TGTGCCAGTAGCGGACATAACAGGGCCGGGAACTATGGCTACACCTTC
D: TRBD1; J: TRBJ1-6; length: 15; size: -; V: TRBV5-1; CDR3: CASSLEGRGNSPLHF; DNA: TGCGCCAGCAGCTTGGAGGGCAGGGGGAATTCACCCCTCCACTTT
D: TRBD2; J: TRBJ2-5; length: 16; size: -; V: TRBV13; CDR3: CASSSSGSGGASSQYF; DNA: TGTGCCAGCAGCTCCTCGGGGAGCGGGGGGGCTTCTTCCCAGTACTTC
D: TRBD1; J: TRBJ1-2; length: 14; size: -; V: TRBV6-5; CDR3: CASSKSGGMEGYTF; DNA: TGTGCCAGCAGCAAATCAGGGGGTATGGAGGGCTACACCTTC
D: TRBD1; J: TRBJ1-1; length: 16; size: -; V: TRBV9; CDR3: CASSVAWDSSYTEAFF; DNA: TGTGCCAGCAGCGTAGCTTGGGACAGTTCTTACACTGAAGCTTTCTTT
D: -; J: TRBJ1-1; length: 15; size: -; V: TRBV7-2; CDR3: CASSHTRGGNTEAFF; DNA: TGTGCCAGCAGCCACACCCGGGGGGGGAACACTGAAGCTTTCTTT
D: -; J: TRBJ2-1; length: 15; size: once; V: TRBV19; CDR3: CASSIDRYSYNEQFF; DNA: TGTGCCAGTAGTATAGACAGGTATTCCTACAATGAGCAGTTCTTC
D: -; J: TRBJ2-2; length: 13; size: once; V: TRBV7-2; CDR3: CASSLRETGELFF; DNA: TGTGCCAGCAGCTTACGGGAGACCGGGGAGCTGTTTTTT
D: -; J: TRBJ1-1; length: 15; size: -; V: TRBV5-1; CDR3: CASSREPRLNTEAFF; DNA: TGCGCCAGCAGCCGCGAGCCGCGTTTGAACACTGAAGCTTTCTTT
D: -; J: TRBJ1-5; length: 15; size: -; V: TRBV4-1; CDR3: CASSPGLQGHQPQHF; DNA: TGCGCCAGCAGCCCTGGACTCCAAGGCCATCAGCCCCAGCATTTT
D: -; J: TRBJ1-1; length: 19; size: -; V: TRBV20-1; CDR3: CSASLGASKNWARVTEAFF; DNA: TGCAGTGCTAGTTTGGGGGCGAGTAAAAACTGGGCGAGGGTCACTGAAGCTTTCTTT
D: -; J: TRBJ2-5; length: 16; size: -; V: TRBV12-5; CDR3: CASGLVLSGRGETQYF; DNA: TGTGCTAGTGGTTTGGTATTGTCAGGGCGGGGAGAGACCCAGTACTTC
D: -; J: TRBJ2-3; length: 13; size: -; V: TRBV27; CDR3: CATTGGGTDTQYF; DNA: TGTGCCACCACAGGGGGGGGCACAGATACGCAGTATTTT
D: -; J: TRBJ2-1; length: 14; size: -; V: TRBV24-1; CDR3: CATSDLTTVNEQFF; DNA: TGTGCCACCAGTGATCTAACGACAGTCAATGAGCAGTTCTTC
D: TRBD1; J: TRBJ1-6; length: 13; size: -; V: TRBV6-6; CDR3: CAGRQGTNSPLHF; DNA: TGTGCCGGCAGACAGGGGACGAATTCACCCCTCCACTTT
D: -; J: TRBJ2-7; length: 15; size: -; V: TRBV27; CDR3: CASSLTSGYPYEQYF; DNA: TGTGCCAGCAGTTTAACTTCAGGGTACCCCTACGAGCAGTACTTC
D: TRBD2; J: TRBJ2-3; length: 15; size: -; V: TRBV2; CDR3: CASSEGGGAPDTQYF; DNA: TGTGCCAGCAGTGAGGGCGGGGGGGCACCAGATACGCAGTATTTT
D: TRBD1; J: TRBJ2-5; length: 18; size: -; V: TRBV18; CDR3: CASSPPPVAGTGVETQYF; DNA: TGTGCCAGCTCACCTCCACCGGTAGCCGGGACAGGGGTCGAGACCCAGTACTTC
D: -; J: TRBJ2-2; length: 13; size: -; V: TRBV14; CDR3: CASSQDRGGELFF; DNA: TGTGCCAGCAGCCAAGACAGGGGCGGGGAGCTGTTTTTT
D: TRBD1; J: TRBJ1-1; length: 12; size: -; V: TRBV5-6; CDR3: CASSFRQGESFF; DNA: TGTGCCAGCAGCTTCCGACAGGGAGAATCTTTCTTT
D: TRBD1; J: TRBJ2-3; length: 14; size: -; V: TRBV7-2; CDR3: CASSFLQGADTQYF; DNA: TGTGCCAGCAGCTTTTTACAGGGGGCGGATACGCAGTATTTT
D: -; J: TRBJ1-2; length: 15; size: -; V: TRBV6-5; CDR3: CASRPFQEGYYGYTF; DNA: TGTGCCAGCCGACCCTTCCAGGAAGGCTACTATGGCTACACCTTC
D: -; J: TRBJ1-1; length: 16; size: -; V: TRBV5-1; CDR3: CASSLVPRAANTEAFF; DNA: TGCGCCAGCAGCTTGGTCCCCAGGGCCGCGAACACTGAAGCTTTCTTT
D: -; J: TRBJ1-3; length: 15; size: -; V: TRBV4-1; CDR3: CASSPRRGQGNTIYF; DNA: TGCGCCAGCAGCCCGCGGCGGGGGCAAGGAAACACCATATATTTT
D: -; J: TRBJ1-4; length: 15; size: -; V: TRBV10-1; CDR3: CAKSSNRSTNEKLFF; DNA: TGCGCCAAATCCTCTAACAGGTCCACTAATGAAAAACTGTTTTTT
D: -; J: TRBJ1-2; length: 14; size: -; V: TRBV11-2; CDR3: CASSIPGSNYGYTF; DNA: TGTGCCAGCAGCATTCCCGGGTCTAACTATGGCTACACCTTC
D: -; J: TRBJ2-3; length: 14; size: -; V: TRBV5-5; CDR3: CASSVTGQTDTQYF; DNA: TGTGCCAGCAGCGTAACCGGACAGACAGATACGCAGTATTTT
D: TRBD1; J: TRBJ1-2; length: 15; size: -; V: TRBV5-6; CDR3: CASSYFDRGRDGYTF; DNA: TGTGCCAGCAGCTACTTCGACAGGGGGCGCGATGGCTACACCTTC
D: -; J: TRBJ2-3; length: 12; size: -; V: TRBV29-1; CDR3: CSVRGGTDTQYF; DNA: TGCAGCGTTCGGGGAGGCACAGATACGCAGTATTTT
D: -; J: TRBJ1-1; length: 10; size: -; V: TRBV20-1; CDR3: CSAHHREAFF; DNA: TGCAGTGCTCATCACAGGGAAGCTTTCTTT
D: TRBD2; J: TRBJ2-1; length: 15; size: -; V: TRBV20-1; CDR3: CSAGGPAGDYNEQFF; DNA: TGCAGTGCTGGTGGGCCAGCGGGGGACTACAATGAGCAGTTCTTC
D: -; J: TRBJ2-1; length: 15; size: -; V: TRBV7-2; CDR3: CASSFRDPQYNEQFF; DNA: TGTGCCAGCAGCTTCCGGGATCCCCAATACAATGAGCAGTTCTTC
D: TRBD1; J: TRBJ1-5; length: 15; size: -; V: TRBV27; CDR3: CASRSTGGAGQPQHF; DNA: TGTGCCAGCAGGAGCACAGGGGGCGCAGGGCAGCCCCAGCATTTT
D: -; J: TRBJ1-5; length: 15; size: -; V: TRBV9; CDR3: CASSRGGADGQPQHF; DNA: TGTGCCAGCTCTAGGGGAGGGGCGGACGGCCAGCCCCAGCATTTT
D: -; J: TRBJ1-6; length: 13; size: -; V: TRBV7-9; CDR3: CASSLEGASPLHF; DNA: TGTGCCAGCAGCTTAGAAGGGGCATCACCCCTCCACTTT
D: -; J: TRBJ2-7; length: 13; size: -; V: TRBV6-5; CDR3: CASNPGLKNEQYF; DNA: TGTGCCAGCAACCCGGGACTCAAAAACGAGCAGTACTTC
D: -; J: TRBJ1-5; length: 16; size: -; V: TRBV20-1; CDR3: CSASPVPRGGIGAQHF; DNA: TGCAGTGCTAGTCCTGTTCCAAGGGGGGGGATAGGGGCCCAGCATTTT
D: -; J: TRBJ1-2; length: 14; size: -; V: TRBV5-1; CDR3: CASSFTDSLGGYTF; DNA: TGCGCCAGCAGCTTCACCGACAGCCTCGGTGGCTACACCTTC
D: TRBD2; J: TRBJ2-3; length: 18; size: -; V: TRBV6-2/TRBV6-3; CDR3: CASSYDGLAGQFFDTQYF; DNA: TGTGCCAGCAGTTACGACGGACTAGCGGGACAATTTTTTGATACGCAGTATTTT
D: -; J: TRBJ2-5; length: 14; size: -; V: TRBV24-1; CDR3: CATSDLGGKSTQYF; DNA: TGTGCCACCAGTGATTTAGGGGGAAAGTCGACCCAGTACTTC
D: TRBD1; J: TRBJ1-6; length: 14; size: -; V: TRBV11-3; CDR3: CASSPGQGASPLHF; DNA: TGTGCCAGCAGCCCGGGACAGGGGGCATCACCCCTCCACTTT
D: TRBD1; J: TRBJ1-4; length: 15; size: -; V: TRBV5-6; CDR3: CASSRATGLNEKLFF; DNA: TGTGCCAGCAGCAGAGCGACAGGGTTAAATGAAAAACTGTTTTTT
D: -; J: TRBJ1-2; length: 14; size: once; V: TRBV6-5; CDR3: CASSYNRGWNGYTF; DNA: TGTGCCAGCAGTTACAATAGGGGGTGGAATGGCTACACCTTC
D: -; J: TRBJ2-6; length: 15; size: -; V: TRBV28; CDR3: CASRGPRAGANVLTF; DNA: TGTGCCAGCAGAGGTCCCCGGGCTGGGGCCAACGTCCTGACTTTC
D: TRBD1; J: TRBJ2-3; length: 16; size: -; V: TRBV5-5; CDR3: CASSSPFGTATDTQYF; DNA: TGTGCCAGCAGCTCGCCTTTCGGGACAGCCACAGATACGCAGTATTTT
D: -; J: TRBJ2-5; length: 13; size: -; V: TRBV5-4; CDR3: CASSFPLGETQYF; DNA: TGTGCCAGCAGCTTCCCACTAGGGGAGACCCAGTACTTC